The rows below give T cell receptor beta chains drawn from one sample of a study of cytomegalovirus exposure and HLA in healthy donors. The data were produced by immunoSEQ multiplex PCR, yet TCRdb's version contains in-frame clones alone and is incomplete. The table includes 100,000 to 150,000 clones, over 60% detected once. Source material: PBMCs. Source of these receptors: a woman aged 40 to 50 in good health and CMV-seropositive. Both conserved end residues are part of each CDR3. Fields, in order: V gene, clone size, J gene, D gene, CDR3 DNA, CDR3 protein. D genes are given only for firm matches. For some rows the clone size is stated as once, few or many, or as a class when expanded; others skip it.

TRBV9	NA	TRBJ2-2	TRBD2	TGTGCCAGCAGCACCCGACTAGCGGGAGGCTGGAACACCGGGGAGCTGTTTTTT	CASSTRLAGGWNTGELFF
TRBV7-8	NA	TRBJ1-4	NA	TGTGCCAGCAGCTTACGAGGGTTGGGGAAAACTAATGAAAAACTGTTTTTT	CASSLRGLGKTNEKLFF
TRBV10-3	NA	TRBJ2-5	NA	TGTGCCATCAGTCGGGCGGGGGAGACCCAGTACTTC	CAISRAGETQYF
TRBV5-1	NA	TRBJ2-1	TRBD2	TGCGCCAGCAGCCAGGGACTAGCGCTTATCAATGAGCAGTTCTTC	CASSQGLALINEQFF
TRBV4-1	NA	TRBJ2-1	TRBD2	TGCGCCAGCAGCCAATTGTGGGCGGGAGCGAATGAGCAGTTCTTC	CASSQLWAGANEQFF
TRBV5-4	once	TRBJ2-7	TRBD2	TGTGCCAGCAGCTTGGCGGCGGGAGTTCGGGAGCAGTACTTC	CASSLAAGVREQYF
TRBV7-8	NA	TRBJ2-4	TRBD2	TGTGCCAGCAGCTTAGATCGGGGGGACCCTCAGTACTTC	CASSLDRGDPQYF
TRBV7-3	NA	TRBJ2-3	NA	TGTGCCAGCAGCCCCTCCGGGAGTAACGCAGATACGCAGTATTTT	CASSPSGSNADTQYF
TRBV5-1	NA	TRBJ2-1	TRBD2	TGCGCCAGCAGCTTTAGCGGGAGGGCCTATGAGCAGTTCTTC	CASSFSGRAYEQFF
TRBV5-4	NA	TRBJ2-1	TRBD2	TGTGCTAGCAGCTCCGTAGCGGGAGGGCCTAATGAGCAGTTCTTC	CASSSVAGGPNEQFF